This entry concerns a single TCR beta chain. Its antigen is as yet unknown. Donors were Caucasian adults residing in Nashville, Tennessee, USA. A 200 ng quantity of DNA, 30,000 to 35,000 T cell genomes, went into the sorted-subset replicate PCRs. Data came from immunoSEQ multiplex PCR; TCRdb stores just in-frame clones and leaves some out. The profile shows under 550,000 clones, almost 97% of them singletons. This specimen belongs to a study of shared clonotypes between healthy human individuals. Overall study findings and caveats: Shared clonotypes across all four donors exceeded non-shared ones in generation probability.

The sequenced sample was naive CD4+ T cells sorted from blood. Subset denoted: CD45RA+ positively selected. The sequence was collected from a woman aged 25-40 years in good health.

CDR3 bases: TGTGCCAGCAGCTTAGCGCTGCGGCGGGAGACCCAGTACTTC. Its protein is CASSLALRRETQYF. This chain uses TRBV7-8 with TRBJ2-5, with no clear D. CDR1 is SGHVS and CDR2 is FQNEAQ in the germline V gene. Trimming pared 0 bases from V and 5 bases from J, leaving 10 bases between. The CDR3 length is 14 residues.